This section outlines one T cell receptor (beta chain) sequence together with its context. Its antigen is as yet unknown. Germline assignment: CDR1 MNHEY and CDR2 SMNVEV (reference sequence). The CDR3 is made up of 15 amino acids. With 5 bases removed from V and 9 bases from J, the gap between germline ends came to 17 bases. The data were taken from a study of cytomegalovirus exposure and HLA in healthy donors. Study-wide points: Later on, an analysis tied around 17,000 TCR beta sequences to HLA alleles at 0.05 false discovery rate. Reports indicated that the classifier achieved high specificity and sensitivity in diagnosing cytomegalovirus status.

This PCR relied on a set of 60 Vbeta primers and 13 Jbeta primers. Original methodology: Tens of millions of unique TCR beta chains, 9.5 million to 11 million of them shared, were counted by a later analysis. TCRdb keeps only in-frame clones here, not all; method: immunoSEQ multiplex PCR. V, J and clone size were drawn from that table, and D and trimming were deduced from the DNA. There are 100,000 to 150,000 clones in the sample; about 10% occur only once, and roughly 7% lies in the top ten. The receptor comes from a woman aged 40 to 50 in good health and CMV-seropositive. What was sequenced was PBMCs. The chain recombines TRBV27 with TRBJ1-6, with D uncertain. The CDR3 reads CASSPRVTLLSPLHF. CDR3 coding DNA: TGTGCCAGCAGTCCAAGAGTCACGTTGCTTTCACCCCTCCACTTT.